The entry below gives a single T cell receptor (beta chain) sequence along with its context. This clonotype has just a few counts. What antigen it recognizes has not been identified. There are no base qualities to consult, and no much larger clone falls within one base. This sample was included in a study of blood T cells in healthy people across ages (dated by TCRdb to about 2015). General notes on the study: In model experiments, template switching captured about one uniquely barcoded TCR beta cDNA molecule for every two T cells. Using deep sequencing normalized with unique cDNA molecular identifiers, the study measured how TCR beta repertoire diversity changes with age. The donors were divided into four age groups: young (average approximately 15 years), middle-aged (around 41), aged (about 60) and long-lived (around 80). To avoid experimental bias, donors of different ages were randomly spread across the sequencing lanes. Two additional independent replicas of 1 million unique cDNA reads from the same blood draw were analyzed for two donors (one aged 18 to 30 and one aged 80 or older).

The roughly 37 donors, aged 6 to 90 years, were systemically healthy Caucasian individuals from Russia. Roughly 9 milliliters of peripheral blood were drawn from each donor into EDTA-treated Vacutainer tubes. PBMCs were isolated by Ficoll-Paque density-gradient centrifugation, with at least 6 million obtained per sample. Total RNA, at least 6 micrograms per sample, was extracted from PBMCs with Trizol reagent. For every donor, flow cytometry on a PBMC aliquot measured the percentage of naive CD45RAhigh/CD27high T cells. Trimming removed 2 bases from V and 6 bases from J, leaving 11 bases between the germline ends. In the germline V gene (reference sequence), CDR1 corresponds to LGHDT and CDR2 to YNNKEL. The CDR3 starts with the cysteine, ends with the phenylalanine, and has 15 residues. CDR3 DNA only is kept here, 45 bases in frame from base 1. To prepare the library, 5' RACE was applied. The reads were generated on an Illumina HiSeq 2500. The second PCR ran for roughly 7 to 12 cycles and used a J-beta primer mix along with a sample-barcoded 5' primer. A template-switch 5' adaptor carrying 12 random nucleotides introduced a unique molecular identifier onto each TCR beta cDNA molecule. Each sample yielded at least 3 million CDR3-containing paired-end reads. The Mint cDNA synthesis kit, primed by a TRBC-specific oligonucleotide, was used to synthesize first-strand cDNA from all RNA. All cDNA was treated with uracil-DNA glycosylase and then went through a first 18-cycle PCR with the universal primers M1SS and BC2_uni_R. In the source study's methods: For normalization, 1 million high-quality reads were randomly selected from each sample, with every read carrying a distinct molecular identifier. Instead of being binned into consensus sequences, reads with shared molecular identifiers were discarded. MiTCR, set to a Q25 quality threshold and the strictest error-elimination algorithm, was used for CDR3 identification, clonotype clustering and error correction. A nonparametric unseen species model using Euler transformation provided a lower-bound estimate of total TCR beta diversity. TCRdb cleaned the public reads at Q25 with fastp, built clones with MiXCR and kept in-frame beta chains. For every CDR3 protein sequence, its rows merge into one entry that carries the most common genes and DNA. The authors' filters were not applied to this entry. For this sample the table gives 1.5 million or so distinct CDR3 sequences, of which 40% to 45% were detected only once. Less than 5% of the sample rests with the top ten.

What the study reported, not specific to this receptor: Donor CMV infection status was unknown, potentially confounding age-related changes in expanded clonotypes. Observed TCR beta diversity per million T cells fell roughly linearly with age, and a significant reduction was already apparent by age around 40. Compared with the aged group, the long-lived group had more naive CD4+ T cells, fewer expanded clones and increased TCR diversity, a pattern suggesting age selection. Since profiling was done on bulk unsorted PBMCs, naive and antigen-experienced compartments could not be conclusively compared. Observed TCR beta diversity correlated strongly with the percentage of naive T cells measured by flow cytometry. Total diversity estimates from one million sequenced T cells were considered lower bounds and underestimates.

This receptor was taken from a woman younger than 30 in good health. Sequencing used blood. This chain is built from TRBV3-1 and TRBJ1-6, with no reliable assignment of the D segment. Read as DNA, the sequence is TGTGCCAGCAGCCAACTTATCAGACTTAATTCACCCCTCCACTTT. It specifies CASSQLIRLNSPLHF.